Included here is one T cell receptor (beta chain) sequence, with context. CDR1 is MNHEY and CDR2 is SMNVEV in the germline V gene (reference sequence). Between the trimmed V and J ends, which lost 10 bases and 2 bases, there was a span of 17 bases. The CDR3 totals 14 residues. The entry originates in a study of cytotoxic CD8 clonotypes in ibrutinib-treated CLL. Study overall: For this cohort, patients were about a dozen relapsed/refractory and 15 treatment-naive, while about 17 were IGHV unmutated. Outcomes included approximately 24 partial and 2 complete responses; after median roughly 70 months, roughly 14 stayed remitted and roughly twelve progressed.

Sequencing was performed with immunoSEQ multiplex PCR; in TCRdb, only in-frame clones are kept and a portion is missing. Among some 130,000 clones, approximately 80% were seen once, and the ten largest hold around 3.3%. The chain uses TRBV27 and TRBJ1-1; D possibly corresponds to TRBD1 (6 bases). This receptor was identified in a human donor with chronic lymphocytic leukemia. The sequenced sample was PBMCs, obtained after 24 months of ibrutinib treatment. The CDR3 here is CATRDNVRNTEAFF. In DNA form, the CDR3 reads TGTGCCACCCGGGACAACGTAAGAAACACTGAAGCTTTCTTT.